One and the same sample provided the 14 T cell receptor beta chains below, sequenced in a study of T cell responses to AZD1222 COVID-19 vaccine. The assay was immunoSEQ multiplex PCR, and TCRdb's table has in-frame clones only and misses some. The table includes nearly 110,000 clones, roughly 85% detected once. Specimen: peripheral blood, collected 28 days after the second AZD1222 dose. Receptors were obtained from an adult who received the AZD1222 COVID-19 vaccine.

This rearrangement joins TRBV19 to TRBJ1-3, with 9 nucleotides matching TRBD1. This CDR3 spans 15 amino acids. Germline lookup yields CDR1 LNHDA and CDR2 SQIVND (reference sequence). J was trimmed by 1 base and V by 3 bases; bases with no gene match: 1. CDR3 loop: CASSIGTGSGNTIYF. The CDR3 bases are TGTGCCAGTAGTATCGGGACAGGGTCTGGAAACACCATATATTTT.

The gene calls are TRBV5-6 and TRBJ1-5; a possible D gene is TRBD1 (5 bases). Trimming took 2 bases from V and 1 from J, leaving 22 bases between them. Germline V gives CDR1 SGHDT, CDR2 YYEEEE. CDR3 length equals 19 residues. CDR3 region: CASSLSRGDPYGSNQPQHF. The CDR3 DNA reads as TGTGCCAGCAGCTTATCCCGGGGCGACCCGTATGGAAGCAATCAGCCCCAGCATTTT.

This CDR3 is CASSDRDRGFSNYEQYF. CDR3 sequence (DNA): TGTGCCAGCTCAGACCGGGACAGGGGCTTCTCCAACTACGAGCAGTACTTC. The genes are TRBV18 and TRBJ2-7; 10 bases match TRBD1. Germline CDR1 is KGHSH and CDR2 is LQKENI. The CDR3 extends over 17 amino acids. Trimming took 5 bases from V and 3 from J; bases not matched to a gene: 13.

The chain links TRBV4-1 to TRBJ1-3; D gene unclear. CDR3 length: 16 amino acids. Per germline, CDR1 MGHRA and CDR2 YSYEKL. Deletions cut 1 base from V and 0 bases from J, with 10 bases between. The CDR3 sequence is CASSQVPVSSGNTIYF. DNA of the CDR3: TGCGCCAGCAGCCAAGTTCCTGTAAGCTCTGGAAACACCATATATTTT.

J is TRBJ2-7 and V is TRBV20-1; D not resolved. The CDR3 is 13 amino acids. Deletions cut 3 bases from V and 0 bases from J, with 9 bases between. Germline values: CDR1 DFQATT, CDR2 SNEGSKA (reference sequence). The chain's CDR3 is CSASRRSSYEQYF. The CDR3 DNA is TGCAGTGCTAGTAGGCGGAGCTCCTACGAGCAGTACTTC.

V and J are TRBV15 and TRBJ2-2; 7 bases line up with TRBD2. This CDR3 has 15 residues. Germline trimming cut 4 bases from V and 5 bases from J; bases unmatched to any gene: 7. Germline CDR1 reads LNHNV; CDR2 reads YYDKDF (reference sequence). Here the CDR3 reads CATSIRAGNTGELFF. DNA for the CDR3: TGTGCCACCAGCATACGAGCGGGGAATACCGGGGAGCTGTTTTTT.

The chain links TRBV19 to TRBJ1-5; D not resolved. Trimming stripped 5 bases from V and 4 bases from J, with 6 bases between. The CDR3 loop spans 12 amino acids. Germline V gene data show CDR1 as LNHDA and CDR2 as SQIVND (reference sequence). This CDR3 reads CASSFRNQPQHF. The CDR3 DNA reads TGTGCCAGTAGTTTCAGGAATCAGCCCCAGCATTTT.

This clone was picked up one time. This CDR3 reads CATSRATNEKLFF. For the CDR3, the DNA is TGTGCCACCAGCAGAGCAACTAATGAAAAACTGTTTTTT. This chain links TRBV15 with TRBJ1-4; D unresolved. The V end lost 1 base, the J end lost 0 bases, and 0 bases lay between the germline ends. This CDR3 spans 13 amino acids. Per the germline V gene, CDR1 is LNHNV and CDR2 is YYDKDF (reference sequence).

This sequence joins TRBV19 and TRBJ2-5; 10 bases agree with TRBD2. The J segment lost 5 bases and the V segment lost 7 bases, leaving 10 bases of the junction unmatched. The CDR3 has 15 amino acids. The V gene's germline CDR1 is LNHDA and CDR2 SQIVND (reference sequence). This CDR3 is CASTLTSGVGETQYF. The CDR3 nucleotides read TGTGCCAGTACCCTAACTAGCGGGGTGGGGGAGACCCAGTACTTC.

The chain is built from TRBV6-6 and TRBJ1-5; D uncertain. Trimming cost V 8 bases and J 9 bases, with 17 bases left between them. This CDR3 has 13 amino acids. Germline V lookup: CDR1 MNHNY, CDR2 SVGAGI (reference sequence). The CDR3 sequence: CASVFSKSGPQHF. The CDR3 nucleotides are TGTGCCAGCGTTTTTAGCAAATCAGGGCCCCAGCATTTT.

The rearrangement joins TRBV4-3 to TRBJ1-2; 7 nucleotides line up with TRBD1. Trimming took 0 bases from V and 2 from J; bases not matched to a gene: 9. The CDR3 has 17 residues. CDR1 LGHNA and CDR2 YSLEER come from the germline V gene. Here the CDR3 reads CASSQDLQGTLNYGYTF. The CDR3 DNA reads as TGCGCCAGCAGCCAAGATTTACAGGGGACCCTAAACTATGGCTACACCTTC.

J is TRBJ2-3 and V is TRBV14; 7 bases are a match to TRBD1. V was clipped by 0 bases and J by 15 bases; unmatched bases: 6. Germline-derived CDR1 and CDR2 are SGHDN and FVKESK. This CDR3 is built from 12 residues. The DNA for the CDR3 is TGTGCCAGCAGCCAAGATAAGACAGGGTCCTATTTT. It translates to CASSQDKTGSYF. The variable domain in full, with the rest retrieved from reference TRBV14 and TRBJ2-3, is EAGVTQFPSHSVIEKGQTVTLRCDPISGHDNLYWYRRVMGKEIKFLLHFVKESKQDESGMPNNRFLAERTGGTYSTLKVQPAELEDSGVYFCASSQDKTGSYFGPGTRLTVL.

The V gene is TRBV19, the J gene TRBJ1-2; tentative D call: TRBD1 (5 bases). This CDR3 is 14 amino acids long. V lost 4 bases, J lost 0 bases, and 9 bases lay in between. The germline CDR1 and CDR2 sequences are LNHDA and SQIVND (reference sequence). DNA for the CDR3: TGTGCCAGTAGTAACGGGGCAGCTAACTATGGCTACACCTTC. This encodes CASSNGAANYGYTF.

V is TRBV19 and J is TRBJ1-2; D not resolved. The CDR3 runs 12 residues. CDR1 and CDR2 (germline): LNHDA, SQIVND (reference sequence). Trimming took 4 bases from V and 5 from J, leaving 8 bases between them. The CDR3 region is CASSNTGYGYTF. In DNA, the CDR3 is TGTGCCAGTAGTAACACGGGGTATGGCTACACCTTC.